This is a list of T cell receptor beta chains from one sample in a study of T cell responses to AZD1222 COVID-19 vaccine. The method was immunoSEQ multiplex PCR; TCRdb's version includes in-frame clones alone and lacks a portion of them. The sample records 77,000 or so clones, about 92% being singletons. The source material was peripheral blood, sampled on day 0 of MenACWY control vaccination. The source of these receptors is an adult in good health. CDR3s include the opening cysteine and the closing phenylalanine or tryptophan. A D gene is named only where the DNA matches it firmly. Expanded clones get a size class; other rows say once, few or many, or leave the size out.

clone size	J gene	V gene	D gene	CDR3 DNA	CDR3 protein
once	TRBJ2-1	TRBV29-1	-	TGCAGCGTTGAAGGCCCGAGGGGTGAGCAGTTCTTC	CSVEGPRGEQFF
once	TRBJ1-5	TRBV6-6	-	TGTGCCAGTGTACTCTCGGGCGGAGTACATCAGCCCCAGCATTTT	CASVLSGGVHQPQHF
-	TRBJ2-1	TRBV6-2/TRBV6-3	-	TGTGCCAGCAGTGATGGAGGGCCGTACAATGAGCAGTTCTTC	CASSDGGPYNEQFF
-	TRBJ2-3	TRBV9	-	TGTGCCAGCAGCGTAGGGGCGGCAGATACGCAGTATTTT	CASSVGAADTQYF
-	TRBJ1-6	TRBV28	-	TGTGCCAGCAGGTCTGGGAGTAATAATTCACCCCTCCACTTT	CASRSGSNNSPLHF
once	TRBJ2-7	TRBV6-2/TRBV6-3	TRBD2	TGTGCCAGCAGTTATCGCGGGGGAAATTACGAGCAGTACTTC	CASSYRGGNYEQYF
-	TRBJ2-7	TRBV5-1	-	TGCGCCAGCAGCCGGGACACCTCCTACGAGCAGTACTTC	CASSRDTSYEQYF
-	TRBJ1-3	TRBV9	-	TGTGCCAGCAGCCTGAACCCAATCAGAGCCTCTGGAAACACCATATATTTT	CASSLNPIRASGNTIYF
-	TRBJ1-2	TRBV27	TRBD1	TGTGCCAGCAGTTTATCCGGGACAGGGGCTTCTTATGGCTACACCTTC	CASSLSGTGASYGYTF
-	TRBJ2-1	TRBV11-3	-	TGTGCCAGCAGCCCCCGAACCGGGACACAGTACAATGAGCAGTTCTTC	CASSPRTGTQYNEQFF
-	TRBJ2-7	TRBV4-3	TRBD2	TGCGCCAGCAGCCAAGTAGCGGGAGGGCAAGACGAGCAGTACTTC	CASSQVAGGQDEQYF
-	TRBJ2-7	TRBV27	TRBD2	TGTGCCAGCAGTTCCAAAGCGGGAGGGCTCTACGAGCAGTACTTC	CASSSKAGGLYEQYF
-	TRBJ1-1	TRBV10-3	-	TGTGCCGCTTACAGGGAGGGGAACACTGAAGCTTTCTTT	CAAYREGNTEAFF
-	TRBJ1-1	TRBV7-9	-	TGTGCCAGCAGCACCACCCTGGGGTCCGGGAACACTGAAGCTTTCTTT	CASSTTLGSGNTEAFF
-	TRBJ2-3	TRBV29-1	-	TGCAGCGTTGCCGACTGGACATCTAGCACAGATACGCAGTATTTT	CSVADWTSSTDTQYF
-	TRBJ2-3	TRBV5-4	-	TGTGCCAGCAGCTTAAGTTCGACCCGCGATACGCAGTATTTT	CASSLSSTRDTQYF
-	TRBJ2-1	TRBV27	TRBD1	TGTGCCAGCAGTAAACAGGGGAAAAAATACAATGAGCAGTTCTTC	CASSKQGKKYNEQFF
-	TRBJ2-7	TRBV28	-	TGTGCCAGCAGTTCCTACAGGGACGAGCAGTACTTC	CASSSYRDEQYF
-	TRBJ1-2	TRBV7-9	-	TGTGCCAGCAGCTTAAGGGGCGAGTATGGCTACACCTTC	CASSLRGEYGYTF
-	TRBJ1-2	TRBV28	-	TGTGCCAGCAGTTCACCGGTGACAGTTTACTATGGCTACACCTTC	CASSSPVTVYYGYTF
-	TRBJ2-7	TRBV7-2	-	TGTGCCAGCAGCTCCGCGGCCCAATTGAGGGGCTACGAGCAGTACTTC	CASSSAAQLRGYEQYF
-	TRBJ2-3	TRBV24-1	-	TGTGCCACCAGTGATCCCGCAGGGGGGGATACGCAGTATTTT	CATSDPAGGDTQYF
-	TRBJ1-4	TRBV27	-	TGTGCCAGCAGCTCTGCGGGGCTCGTCGAAAAACTGTTTTTT	CASSSAGLVEKLFF
-	TRBJ2-1	TRBV12-3/TRBV12-4	-	TGTGCCAGCAGTTTAAGGGGGGACAATGAGCAGTTCTTC	CASSLRGDNEQFF
-	TRBJ2-2	TRBV6-5	TRBD1	TGTGCCAGCAGTTACACCGAGACAGGGCGGGAGCTGTTTTTT	CASSYTETGRELFF
-	TRBJ1-2	TRBV28	TRBD1	TGTGCCAGCAGCCCCGGCGGCGGACAGGGCTATGGCTACACCTTC	CASSPGGGQGYGYTF
-	TRBJ1-5	TRBV6-5	-	TGTGCCAGCAGTTACTCGATAGGTAGCAATCAGCCCCAGCATTTT	CASSYSIGSNQPQHF
once	TRBJ2-2	TRBV19	TRBD1	TGTGCCAGTAGTTCCCGACAGGGGGCAGTCGGGGAGCTGTTTTTT	CASSSRQGAVGELFF
few	TRBJ1-1	TRBV7-9	TRBD1	TGTGCCAGCAGCCCCTCACAGGGGTTGAACACTGAAGCTTTCTTT	CASSPSQGLNTEAFF
-	TRBJ1-2	TRBV28	TRBD1	TGTGCCAGCAGTTCCGACAGGGCGGGTATGGGCGACTACACCTTC	CASSSDRAGMGDYTF
-	TRBJ1-2	TRBV5-5	-	TGTGCCAGCAGCTTCGGTAATCATGGCTACACCTTC	CASSFGNHGYTF
-	TRBJ2-7	TRBV24-1	-	TGTGCCACCGGGAGGAAAGCCTACGAGCAGTACTTC	CATGRKAYEQYF
-	TRBJ1-1	TRBV19	TRBD1	TGTGCCAGTAGTATGACAGGGAGGAACACTGAAGCTTTCTTT	CASSMTGRNTEAFF
-	TRBJ1-1	TRBV7-2	-	TGTGCCAGCAGCTTAGCGGGGGGTGCCACTGAAGCTTTCTTT	CASSLAGGATEAFF
-	TRBJ1-5	TRBV10-3	-	TGTGCCATCAGCACAGGAGATCTTACTCAGCCCCAGCATTTT	CAISTGDLTQPQHF
-	TRBJ1-2	TRBV10-1	TRBD1	TGCGCCAGCAGTGAGTCTCGGACAGGCAGCGCTGGCTACACCTTC	CASSESRTGSAGYTF
-	TRBJ2-5	TRBV19	TRBD1	TGTGCCAGTAGTAGAACAGGGGTAGCGGAGACCCAGTACTTC	CASSRTGVAETQYF
-	TRBJ2-1	TRBV11-2	-	TGTGCCAGCAGCTTAGCCGGTAGCGGACACAAGTTCTTC	CASSLAGSGHKFF
-	TRBJ1-3	TRBV12-3/TRBV12-4	-	TGTGCCAGCAGTTTGGGGGCAGCTTATACCATATATTTT	CASSLGAAYTIYF
-	TRBJ1-1	TRBV27	-	TGTGCCAGCAAATCGAAGGTAAACACTGAAGCTTTCTTT	CASKSKVNTEAFF
-	TRBJ2-1	TRBV25-1	-	TGTGCCAGCAGTGCCCGACTCGATGAGCAGTTCTTC	CASSARLDEQFF
-	TRBJ2-1	TRBV24-1	TRBD2	TGTGCCACCAGTGATGACCCGGGACTAGCGGGGGGGAGCTCCTACAATGAGCAGTTCTTC	CATSDDPGLAGGSSYNEQFF
-	TRBJ2-5	TRBV27	-	TGTGCCAGCAGCGATATCCAAGAGACCCAGTACTTC	CASSDIQETQYF
-	TRBJ2-3	TRBV6-1	-	TGTGCCAGCAGTGAAGACGAGGACCCGGCTTGGGCAGATACGCAGTATTTT	CASSEDEDPAWADTQYF
-	TRBJ2-1	TRBV5-1	TRBD2	TGCGCCAGCAGCTTGGGACTAGCGGACGAAGTCGATGAGCAGTTCTTC	CASSLGLADEVDEQFF
-	TRBJ1-2	TRBV6-4	TRBD1	TGTGCCAGCAGTGAGGGACAGGGGCGCTATGGCTACACCTTC	CASSEGQGRYGYTF
-	TRBJ2-6	TRBV7-8	-	TGTGCCAGCAGCAAAGAGGTATCTGGGGCCAACGTCCTGACTTTC	CASSKEVSGANVLTF
-	TRBJ1-6	TRBV7-9	-	TGTGCCAGCAGCTTGGGAGGGACTAATTCACCCCTCCACTTT	CASSLGGTNSPLHF
-	TRBJ2-7	TRBV6-5	TRBD2	TGTGCCAGCAATCCGTCTAGCGGGAGGTGGAATGAGCAGTACTTC	CASNPSSGRWNEQYF
-	TRBJ2-3	TRBV19	-	TGTGCCAGTAGTACGGGGGATCAGGGTCCGCAGTATTTT	CASSTGDQGPQYF
-	TRBJ2-7	TRBV6-6	TRBD2	TGTGCCAGCTCAATAGCGGGAGCCCCTGGGCACGAGCAGTACTTC	CASSIAGAPGHEQYF